This T cell receptor (beta chain) came from a study of T cells in narcolepsy. Overall study: Patients with NT1 or NT2 and healthy control donors were enrolled.

Unmatched junction bases numbered 5, after V lost 5 bases and J lost 10 bases. This CDR3 has 12 residues. CDR1 and CDR2 from the germline V gene are LGHNT and FRNRAP. Assay used: immunoSEQ multiplex PCR; TCRdb lists only in-frame clones, some missing. The repertoire holds approximately 25,000 clones, with around three quarters as singletons. The receptor's source is a human donor with narcolepsy. The sequenced sample was CD45RA- memory CD4+ T cells from PBMCs. The genes are TRBV12-5 and TRBJ1-1, with 9 positions matching TRBD1. The CDR3 bases are TGTGCTAGTGGTCTGGGACAGGGACTAGCTTTCTTT. It is translated as CASGLGQGLAFF.